This entry is about one TCR beta chain. CDR3 length: 14 amino acids. With 7 bases removed from V and 1 base from J, the gap between germline ends came to 13 bases. CDR1 is SEHNR, CDR2 FQNEAQ, per germline (reference sequence). This entry comes from a study of blood T cell repertoires in COVID-19. Patients in Seattle were enrolled during active infection, then followed longitudinally. The assay was immunoSEQ multiplex PCR, and TCRdb's table has in-frame clones only and misses some. The sample holds some 140,000 clones, around 85% seen once. The chain has TRBV7-9 and TRBJ1-2; D gene ambiguous. Material: peripheral blood. The receptor comes from a man between 60 and 75 years old with COVID-19, enrolled during active disease. The CDR3 nucleotides are TGTGCCAGCACCTCAAGCGTTGATAACTATGGCTACACCTTC. This sequence encodes CASTSSVDNYGYTF. The full variable domain, in which reference TRBV7-9 and TRBJ1-2 provide the parts outside the CDR3, is DTGVSQNPRHKITKRGQNVTFRCDPISEHNRLYWYRQTLGQGPEFLTYFQNEAQLEKSRLLSDRFSAERPKGSFSTLEIQRTEQGDSAMYLCASTSSVDNYGYTFGSGTRLTVV.